These T cell receptor beta chains were read from a single sample in a study of T cell responses to AZD1222 COVID-19 vaccine. The repertoire was sequenced with immunoSEQ multiplex PCR; TCRdb's copy has only in-frame clones and lacks some. The top ten clones hold more than 5% of a sample with about 81,000 clones, about 82% of them seen once. Sequencing used peripheral blood, obtained 28 days after the second AZD1222 dose. The receptors originated from an adult who received the AZD1222 COVID-19 vaccine. CDR3s include the opening cysteine and the closing phenylalanine or tryptophan. A D gene is named only where the DNA matches it firmly. Clone size appears in some rows only: once, few, many, or a class for an expanded clone.

abundance	v_gene	j_gene	d_gene	CDR3aa	CDR3nt
.	TRBV4-1	TRBJ2-1	.	CASSLWGSTYNEQFF	TGCGCCAGCAGCCTCTGGGGCTCGACTTACAATGAGCAGTTCTTC
.	TRBV7-2	TRBJ2-7	.	CASSTSTPYEQYF	TGTGCCAGCAGCACATCGACTCCCTACGAGCAGTACTTC
.	TRBV9	TRBJ2-1	TRBD2	CASSVGASGYNEQFF	TGTGCCAGCAGCGTAGGTGCTAGCGGATACAATGAGCAGTTCTTC
.	TRBV3-1/TRBV3-2	TRBJ2-7	TRBD2	CASSQVLAGGSYEQYF	TGTGCCAGCAGCCAAGTTCTAGCGGGAGGCTCCTACGAGCAGTACTTC
.	TRBV6-5	TRBJ1-4	TRBD1	CASSTGQGPEKLFF	TGTGCCAGCAGTACTGGACAGGGCCCTGAAAAACTGTTTTTT
.	TRBV6-5	TRBJ2-7	TRBD2	CASTQGGAQGEQYF	TGTGCCAGCACCCAGGGAGGGGCCCAGGGCGAGCAGTACTTC
.	TRBV2	TRBJ2-2	.	CASSLGNTGELFF	TGTGCCAGCTCCCTAGGTAACACCGGGGAGCTGTTTTTT
.	TRBV7-8	TRBJ2-3	.	CASSKQGLGTDTQYF	TGTGCCAGCAGCAAACAGGGACTTGGCACAGATACGCAGTATTTT
.	TRBV29-1	TRBJ2-7	.	CSVVAPGGEQYF	TGCAGCGTTGTAGCGCCCGGGGGCGAGCAGTACTTC
.	TRBV6-2/TRBV6-3	TRBJ1-5	.	CASSATTGISNQPQHF	TGTGCCAGCAGCGCCACGACAGGAATCAGCAATCAGCCCCAGCATTTT
once	TRBV4-2	TRBJ2-1	TRBD2	CASSQEIAGAYNEQFF	TGTGCCAGCAGCCAAGAAATAGCGGGGGCCTACAATGAGCAGTTCTTC
few	TRBV9	TRBJ1-1	.	CASSVGVFTGSNTEAFF	TGTGCCAGCAGCGTAGGGGTTTTTACAGGGTCGAACACTGAAGCTTTCTTT
once	TRBV5-1	TRBJ2-3	.	CASSFDTDTQYF	TGCGCCAGCAGCTTCGACACAGATACGCAGTATTTT
few	TRBV12-3/TRBV12-4	TRBJ2-2	.	CASRAPGTGELFF	TGTGCCAGCAGAGCCCCGGGGACCGGGGAGCTGTTTTTT
.	TRBV7-2	TRBJ1-2	.	CASRAPGPNYGYTF	TGTGCCAGCCGCGCCCCGGGGCCTAACTATGGCTACACCTTC
medium-sized	TRBV4-1	TRBJ2-3	.	CASSQEGAGADTQYF	TGCGCCAGCAGCCAAGAGGGGGCAGGGGCAGATACGCAGTATTTT
.	TRBV5-1	TRBJ2-1	.	CASSAGTRSGVEQFF	TGCGCCAGCAGTGCCGGGACCAGGTCTGGGGTGGAGCAGTTCTTC
.	TRBV19	TRBJ2-1	.	CASSIWPYNEQFF	TGTGCCAGTAGTATTTGGCCGTACAATGAGCAGTTCTTC
.	TRBV30	TRBJ1-4	TRBD1	CAWSRGTGEEKLFF	TGTGCCTGGAGCAGAGGGACAGGGGAAGAAAAACTGTTTTTT
.	TRBV7-9	TRBJ1-4	.	CASSQTATNEKLFF	TGTGCCAGCAGCCAGACAGCAACTAATGAAAAACTGTTTTTT
few	TRBV4-3	TRBJ2-1	TRBD2	CASSQERLAGHNEQFF	TGCGCCAGCAGCCAAGAACGACTAGCGGGGCACAATGAGCAGTTCTTC
.	TRBV4-2	TRBJ2-2	.	CASSFNPGPGELFF	TGTGCCAGCAGCTTCAACCCGGGTCCCGGGGAGCTGTTTTTT
.	TRBV9	TRBJ2-7	.	CASSAFSSDTSSYEQYF	TGTGCCAGCAGCGCGTTTAGCTCGGACACGAGCTCCTACGAGCAGTACTTC
.	TRBV2	TRBJ1-6	.	CASRSNNSPLHF	TGTGCCAGCAGATCCAATAATTCACCCCTCCACTTT
.	TRBV7-2	TRBJ1-3	.	CASSHDAGFSGNTIYF	TGTGCCAGCAGCCATGACGCGGGCTTCTCTGGAAACACCATATATTTT
.	TRBV21-1	TRBJ2-3	.	CASSKAHIAQYF	TGTGCCAGCAGCAAGGCCCACATAGCGCAGTATTTT
.	TRBV5-1	TRBJ2-5	.	CATSGGTLSQETQYF	TGCGCCACCTCCGGTGGGACCCTCTCCCAAGAGACCCAGTACTTC
.	TRBV19	TRBJ2-7	TRBD2	CASSNLGTSGRTYEQYF	TGTGCCAGTAGTAACCTTGGTACTAGCGGGCGCACCTACGAGCAGTACTTC
.	TRBV7-8	TRBJ2-7	.	CASTRLDGDYEQYF	TGTGCCAGCACCCGACTGGACGGCGACTACGAGCAGTACTTC
.	TRBV7-3	TRBJ2-2	.	CASSPTSNTGELFF	TGTGCCAGCAGCCCAACGTCGAACACCGGGGAGCTGTTTTTT
.	TRBV28	TRBJ2-2	.	CASRRPGGELFF	TGTGCCAGCCGACGGCCGGGGGGGGAGCTGTTTTTT
.	TRBV4-1	TRBJ2-7	.	CASSQDKAGSFPSYEQYF	TGCGCCAGCAGCCAAGATAAGGCGGGGTCCTTTCCCTCCTACGAGCAGTACTTC
.	TRBV3-1/TRBV3-2	TRBJ1-5	TRBD1	CASSQTQGARQPQHF	TGTGCCAGCAGCCAAACACAGGGGGCGCGTCAGCCCCAGCATTTT
.	TRBV28	TRBJ1-6	.	CASKPGGNAYNSPLHF	TGTGCCAGCAAACCGGGAGGGAACGCCTATAATTCACCCCTCCACTTT
.	TRBV28	TRBJ1-2	TRBD1	CASSRSGTGGVGYGYTF	TGTGCCAGCAGCCGATCCGGGACAGGGGGCGTTGGCTATGGCTACACCTTC
few	TRBV10-2	TRBJ2-1	.	CASIIAGLVGEQFF	TGCGCCAGCATCATCGCCGGGTTAGTTGGTGAGCAGTTCTTC
.	TRBV18	TRBJ2-5	.	CASSPDLQETQYF	TGTGCCAGCTCACCGGACCTCCAAGAGACCCAGTACTTC
.	TRBV4-2	TRBJ2-1	TRBD2	CASSQARVAGGNVQFF	TGTGCCAGCAGCCAAGCTAGGGTAGCGGGGGGCAACGTGCAGTTCTTC
.	TRBV7-9	TRBJ2-1	.	CASTREWGLLF	TGTGCCAGCACCAGAGAATGGGGGTTGCTCTTC
.	TRBV2	TRBJ2-3	TRBD1	CASRDRGGTDTQYF	TGTGCCAGCAGAGACAGGGGAGGCACAGATACGCAGTATTTT
.	TRBV27	TRBJ1-2	.	CASRHNLGRSYGYTF	TGTGCCAGCAGACACAATCTGGGACGGAGCTATGGCTACACCTTC